These 10 T cell receptor beta chains share one sample of origin, sequenced in a study of blood T cell repertoires in COVID-19. Sequenced by immunoSEQ multiplex PCR; TCRdb stores in-frame clones only, minus some. The sample yields 200,000 or so clones, approximately 90% seen once. The specimen was PBMCs or T cells enriched from blood (not recorded which). The receptors originated from a woman in her twenties or thirties who had recovered from COVID-19.

V gene TRBV7-9 combines with J gene TRBJ2-7; D perhaps matches TRBD2 (5 bases). V was shortened by 1 base and J by 1 base, with 8 bases between the two germline ends. Germline CDR1 is SEHNR and CDR2 is FQNEAQ (reference sequence). The CDR3 spans 14 residues. The CDR3 region is CASSLDGNSYEQYF. In DNA form, the CDR3 reads TGTGCCAGCAGCTTAGACGGGAATTCCTACGAGCAGTACTTC.

This clone was counted a single time. A read error may explain this, as a much larger clone is one base away. This chain joins TRBV19 and TRBJ2-2, with a tentative D call TRBD1 (5 bases). V lost 5 bases and J lost 1, with 8 bases in between. This CDR3 spans 14 amino acids. Germline lookup yields CDR1 LNHDA and CDR2 SQIVND (reference sequence). The CDR3 nucleotides read TGTGCCAGTAGTGCGACAGAGAACACCGGGGAGCTGTTTTTT. Amino acid sequence: CASSATENTGELFF.

A few counts support this clone. The CDR3 bases are TGTGCCAGCAGTGAGGAAGGAGGGGATAATTCACCCCTCCACTTT. As protein: CASSEEGGDNSPLHF. This chain connects TRBV2 to TRBJ1-6; D perhaps matches TRBD1 (5 bases). This CDR3 is 15 amino acids long. V was trimmed by 3 bases and J by 5 bases, leaving 11 bases between them. Germline assignment: CDR1 SNHLY and CDR2 FYNNEI.

The chain links TRBV5-4 to TRBJ2-5; a weak D match, TRBD2 (5 bases). CDR1 is SGHNT and CDR2 is YYREEE in the germline V gene (reference sequence). Trimming cost V 1 base and J 5 bases, with 12 bases left between them. The CDR3 has 14 residues. The CDR3 nucleotides read TGTGCCAGCAGCTTGAGGACTCCCGAGGAGACCCAGTACTTC. Its translation: CASSLRTPEETQYF.

The DNA for the CDR3 is TGTGCCAGCATGTTTGGGCCAGGGGAAAAACTGTTTTTT. Translation: CASMFGPGEKLFF. The chain carries TRBV25-1 and TRBJ1-4, with D possibly matching TRBD1 (5 bases). Trimming shortened V by 7 bases and J by 8 bases, and 14 bases separated the two germline ends. Germline CDR1 MGHDK, CDR2 SYGVNS. The CDR3 consists of 13 residues.

This chain uses TRBV25-1 with TRBJ2-1, with 10 nucleotides matching TRBD2. This CDR3 contains 15 residues. From germline, CDR1 is MGHDK and CDR2 SYGVNS. The V and J ends lost 5 bases and 7 bases, in that order; junction bases with no gene match: 8. CDR3 in amino acids: CASSSLAGGGNEQFF. Here the CDR3 DNA reads TGTGCCAGCAGTTCCTTAGCGGGGGGCGGGAATGAGCAGTTCTTC.

The V and J genes are TRBV3-1 (or the pseudogene TRBV3-2) and TRBJ1-4; D is uncertain. Trimming took off 0 bases at V and 0 bases at J, with 11 bases between the two ends. The length of the CDR3 is 17 residues. Germline V gene sequence: CDR1 LGHDT, CDR2 YNNKEL (reference sequence). CDR3 sequence: CASSQERVPTTNEKLFF. The CDR3 DNA is TGTGCCAGCAGCCAAGAACGAGTACCTACAACTAATGAAAAACTGTTTTTT.

The chain uses TRBV6-5 and TRBJ1-2; the D gene is possibly TRBD1 (5 bases). CDR1 and CDR2 (germline): MNHEY, SVGAGI. The CDR3 runs to 13 residues. V was cut by 6 bases and J by 2 bases, with 10 bases left in between. The CDR3 nucleotides are TGTGCCAGCAGCGACAGAGCAAACTATGGCTACACCTTC. Translating it yields CASSDRANYGYTF.

The chain employs TRBV4-3 and TRBJ1-1; D unresolved. CDR1 and CDR2 from the germline V gene are LGHNA and YSLEER. The CDR3 consists of 13 residues. Trimming stripped 2 bases from V and 0 bases from J, with 4 bases between. CDR3 in amino acids: CASSQTVNTEAFF. The DNA for the CDR3 is TGCGCCAGCAGCCAAACGGTGAACACTGAAGCTTTCTTT.

The rearrangement joins TRBV5-6 to TRBJ1-5, with 8 positions matching TRBD1. The CDR3 spans 16 residues. The ends lost 3 bases at V and 7 bases at J; junction bases unmatched: 12. Germline V gives CDR1 SGHDT, CDR2 YYEEEE. Written as DNA, the CDR3 is TGTGCCAGCAGCTCGGGCGACAGGGGATCGGGACAGCCCCAGCATTTT. This codes for CASSSGDRGSGQPQHF.